These 4 T cell receptor beta chains came from one sample sequenced in a study of blood T cell repertoires in COVID-19 (dated by TCRdb to 2019 to 2021). The protocol used for the library was the immunoSEQ multiplex PCR assay. TCRdb obtained this table from immuneACCESS and retained in-frame rearrangements with V and J assigned. These tables miss some clones; where compared with another copy, unresolved V genes account for less than half of the shortfall, and the remainder is unexplained. This sample gives 100,000 to 130,000 clones in total; around 83% of them show up just once. The ten largest clonotypes hold approximately 4.1% of the sample. What was sequenced was peripheral blood. All receptors derive from a woman in her 70s with acute or convalescent COVID-19.

The J gene is TRBJ1-2, the V gene TRBV11-1; 7 bases match TRBD1. The V gene's germline CDR1 is SGHAT and CDR2 FQDESV (reference sequence). This CDR3 is built from 12 residues. The V and J ends lost 3 bases and 5 bases, in that order; junction bases with no gene match: 0. The chain's CDR3 is CASSLTGYGYTF. CDR3 coding DNA: TGTGCCAGCAGCTTGACAGGGTATGGCTACACCTTC.

The chain recombines TRBV9 with TRBJ2-1, with 10 bases aligning to TRBD2. The trim removed 4 bases at V and 6 bases at J, leaving 13 bases unmatched. In germline, CDR1 is SGDLS, CDR2 YYNGEE. This CDR3 is built from 17 residues. The CDR3 here is CASSLTPLAGVGNEQFF. The DNA for the CDR3 is TGTGCCAGCAGCCTTACTCCCCTAGCGGGGGTGGGCAATGAGCAGTTCTTC.

This clone was counted a few times. V usage is TRBV29-1 and J usage is TRBJ1-5, with 7 nucleotides matching TRBD1. This CDR3 comprises 14 residues. Germline V gene lookup returns CDR1 SQVTM and CDR2 ANQGSEA. Losses at the gene ends were 8 bases for V and 7 bases for J; bases not matched to a gene: 14. The CDR3 region is CSTTGQRVEQPQHF. In nucleotides, the CDR3 is TGCAGCACCACGGGACAGAGGGTGGAACAGCCCCAGCATTTT.

V is TRBV4-3 and J is TRBJ2-1; 11 bases match TRBD2. Germline V gene sequence: CDR1 LGHNA, CDR2 YSLEER. The V and J ends lost 4 bases and 0 bases, in that order; junction bases with no gene match: 11. The CDR3 loop spans 19 amino acids. The CDR3, as DNA: TGCGCCAGCAGCCGCCTCCTAGCGGGGGGTACGAGCTCCTACAATGAGCAGTTCTTC. Amino acid sequence: CASSRLLAGGTSSYNEQFF.